Here is one T cell receptor beta chain with its context. Its antigen is unidentified. Germline CDR1 SGHNT, CDR2 YYREEE (reference sequence). This CDR3 region has 15 residues. V lost 6 bases and J lost 2; bases outside the gene matches: 8. This specimen comes from a study of T cell repertoires in cytomegalovirus infection. For the study at large: Public TCR beta signatures marked donors with CMV infection and the matching HLA.

Each CDR3 protein gets one entry after TCRdb re-called the reads with MiXCR. The data show 650,000 to 900,000 distinct CDR3 sequences, about 29% seen once. The clonotype originates from a human donor in good health (CMV status not recorded). Some clones in this sample may be carry-over from other donors' samples. The chain recombines TRBV5-4 with TRBJ2-1; 7 bases agree with TRBD1. Here the sequenced sample was cultured CD8+ T cells from PBMCs, taken from culture after CMV antigen stimulation. CDR3 in DNA: TGTGCCAGCACCGTCCGGGACAGAGCCTACAATGAGCAGTTCTTC. It yields the protein CASTVRDRAYNEQFF.